This paragraph reports one T cell receptor (beta chain). This clone showed up just a few times. Its recognized antigen is unknown. No qualities accompany the bases; no much larger clone lies one base away. This entry comes from a study of blood T cell repertoires in COVID-19 (dated by TCRdb to the early 2020s). Broadly, across the study: Collaborator samples came from the United States, Italy and Spain and covered acute and convalescent phases of COVID-19. Subjects who had been exposed to COVID-19, were actively infected with it, or had recovered from it provided the deeply sampled blood TCRbeta repertoires that made up the dataset. Where available, HLA class I and class II types were taken from metadata supplied by the sample provider and were not determined by assay-based typing. The material from the prospective study consisted of cDNA or gDNA derived from T cells, B-cell-depleted T cells, or PBMCs. The repertoires were released in a freely available public database intended as a resource for research on the immune response to SARS-CoV-2. The samples were drawn from the first 160 participants of the ongoing ImmuneRACE study and from 950 to 1,500 subjects provided by 6 global collaborators. A de-identified subject ID, COVID-19 status, age in years and sex were almost always included in the sample metadata. Findings and caveats that apply to the study as a whole: The quantity of clinical and demographic metadata differed by source and by participant and was supplied without curation.

TCRbeta CDR3 regions were amplified from genomic DNA using the immunoSEQ Assay, a bias-controlled multiplex PCR. Concerning the study's data processing: The number of nucleated cells in each sample was estimated by amplification of reference gene primers within the assay. To quantify the absolute abundance of each unique TCRbeta CDR3 rearrangement, sequence reads were collapsed and filtered. For each sample, productive Simpson clonality was calculated by taking the square root of Simpson's diversity index across productive rearrangements. What TCRdb holds here is the immuneACCESS table cut down to in-frame rearrangements. Part of the clones is not present; checked against another copy, under half of the missing clones reflect an unresolved V gene, and the others are unexplained. The V and J calls and the clone size are those of that table, but D and trimming were determined from the DNA. Recorded for this sample are about 120,000 clones; approximately 82% of them occurred a single time. The top ten constitute 10% to 15% of the sample.

CDR1 and CDR2 are drawn from the germline V gene: KGHSH, LQKENI. The CDR3 numbers 12 residues from cysteine through phenylalanine. The CDR3 DNA has 36 bases and is translated from base 1. Relative to germline, V is 3 bases shorter and J is 10 bases shorter, with 7 bases between their ends. The collaborating institutions used their own protocols to collect whole blood in K2EDTA tubes. For TCRbeta analysis, collaborators shipped samples in one of three forms: frozen whole blood, isolated PBMCs, or DNA extracted from either of those sample types. Input material: peripheral blood. Recombination linked TRBV18 to TRBJ1-6; the D gene remains uncertain. The receptor comes from a man in his fifties or sixties with acute or convalescent COVID-19. The CDR3 has the sequence CASSPERSPLHF. The DNA sequence is as follows: TGTGCCAGCTCACCCGAGAGGTCACCCCTCCACTTT.